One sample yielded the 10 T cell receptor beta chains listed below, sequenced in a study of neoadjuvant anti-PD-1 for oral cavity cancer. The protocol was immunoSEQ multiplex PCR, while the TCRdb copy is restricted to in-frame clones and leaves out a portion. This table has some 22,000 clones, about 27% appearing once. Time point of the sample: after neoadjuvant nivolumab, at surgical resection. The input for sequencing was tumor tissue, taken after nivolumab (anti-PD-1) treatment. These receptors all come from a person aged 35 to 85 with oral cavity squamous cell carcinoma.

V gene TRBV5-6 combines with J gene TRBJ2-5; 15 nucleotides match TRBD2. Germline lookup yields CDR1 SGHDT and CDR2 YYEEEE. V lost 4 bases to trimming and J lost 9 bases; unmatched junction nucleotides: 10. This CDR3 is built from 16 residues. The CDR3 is CASSLGGLAGGLAQYF. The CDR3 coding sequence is TGTGCCAGCAGCCTGGGTGGACTAGCGGGGGGGCTGGCCCAGTACTTC. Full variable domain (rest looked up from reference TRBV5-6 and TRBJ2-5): DAGVTQSPTHLIKTRGQQVTLRCSPKSGHDTVSWYQQALGQGPQFIFQYYEEEERQRGNFPDRFSGHQFPNYSSELNVNALLLGDSALYLCASSLGGLAGGLAQYFGPGTRLLVL.

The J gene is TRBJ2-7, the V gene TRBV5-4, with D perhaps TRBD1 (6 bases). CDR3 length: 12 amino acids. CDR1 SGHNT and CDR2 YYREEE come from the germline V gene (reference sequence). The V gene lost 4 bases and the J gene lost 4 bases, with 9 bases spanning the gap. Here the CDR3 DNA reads TGTGCCAGCAGCGTGGACAGTTACGAGCAGTACTTC. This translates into CASSVDSYEQYF.

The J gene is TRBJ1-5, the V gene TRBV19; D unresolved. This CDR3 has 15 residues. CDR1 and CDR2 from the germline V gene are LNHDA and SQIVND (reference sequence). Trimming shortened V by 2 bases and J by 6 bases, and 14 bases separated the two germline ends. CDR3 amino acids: CASSISLRVAQPQHF. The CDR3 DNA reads TGTGCCAGTAGTATATCCTTAAGAGTGGCTCAGCCCCAGCATTTT.

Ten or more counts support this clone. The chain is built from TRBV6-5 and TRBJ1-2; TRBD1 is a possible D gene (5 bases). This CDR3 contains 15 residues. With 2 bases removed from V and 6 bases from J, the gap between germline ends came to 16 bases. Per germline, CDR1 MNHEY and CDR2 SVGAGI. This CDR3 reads CASSYGFRRGHGYTF. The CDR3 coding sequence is TGTGCCAGCAGTTACGGTTTTCGGAGGGGCCATGGCTACACCTTC.

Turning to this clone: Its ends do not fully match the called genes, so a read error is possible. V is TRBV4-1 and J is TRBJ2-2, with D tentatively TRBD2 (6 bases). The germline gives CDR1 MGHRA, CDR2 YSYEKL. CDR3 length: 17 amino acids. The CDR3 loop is CASSEEARGLDTGELFF. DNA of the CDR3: TGCGCCAGCAGCGAAGAAGCCCGGGGACTTGACACCGGGGAGCTGTTTTTT.

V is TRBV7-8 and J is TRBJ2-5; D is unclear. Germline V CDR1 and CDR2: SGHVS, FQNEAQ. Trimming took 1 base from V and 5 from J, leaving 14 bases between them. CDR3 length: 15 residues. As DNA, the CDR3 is TGTGCCAGCAGCTTAGTTGGAGCCGGGCGCGAGACCCAGTACTTC. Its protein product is CASSLVGAGRETQYF.

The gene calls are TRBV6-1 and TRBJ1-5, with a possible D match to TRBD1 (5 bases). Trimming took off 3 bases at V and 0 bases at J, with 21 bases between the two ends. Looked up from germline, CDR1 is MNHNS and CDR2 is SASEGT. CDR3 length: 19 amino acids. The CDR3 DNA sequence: TGTGCCAGCAGTGAGCAGACCGGGAGGGGATTATATAGCAATCAGCCCCAGCATTTT. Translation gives CASSEQTGRGLYSNQPQHF.

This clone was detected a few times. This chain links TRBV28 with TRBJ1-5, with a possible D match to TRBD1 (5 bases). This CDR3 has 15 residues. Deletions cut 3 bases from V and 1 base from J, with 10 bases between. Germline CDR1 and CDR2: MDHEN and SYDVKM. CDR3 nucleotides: TGTGCCAGCAGTTTGGTGCAGGGAAGCAATCAGCCCCAGCATTTT. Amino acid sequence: CASSLVQGSNQPQHF.

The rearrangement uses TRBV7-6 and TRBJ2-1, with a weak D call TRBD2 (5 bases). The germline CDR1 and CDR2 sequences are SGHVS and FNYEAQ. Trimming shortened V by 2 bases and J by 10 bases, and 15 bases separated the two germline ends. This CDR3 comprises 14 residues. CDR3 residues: CASSLWESGTEQFF. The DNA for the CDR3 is TGTGCCAGCAGCTTATGGGAGAGTGGCACAGAGCAGTTCTTC.

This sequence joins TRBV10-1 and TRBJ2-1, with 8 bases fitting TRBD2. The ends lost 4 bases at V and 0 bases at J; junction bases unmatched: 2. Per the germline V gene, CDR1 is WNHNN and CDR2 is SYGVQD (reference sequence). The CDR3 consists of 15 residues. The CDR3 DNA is TGCGCCAGCAGTGTGAGCGGGAGCTCCTACAATGAGCAGTTCTTC. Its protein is CASSVSGSSYNEQFF.